One sample yielded the 18 T cell receptor beta chains listed below, sequenced in a study of persistence of HIV-infected CD4 T cells. Stimulation used 10 ug/mL lysate from CMV-infected fibroblasts. Sorting selected CD4+ T cells upregulating both CD40 ligand and CD69. No cognate antigen is known for these TCRs. The libraries were made with immunoSEQ version 4 in survey mode. TCRdb keeps only in-frame clones here, not all; method: immunoSEQ multiplex PCR. Found here are roughly 13,000 clones, approximately 71% of them singletons; the top ten hold roughly 17%. This specimen consisted of CD4+ T cells sorted from PBMCs after approximately 19-hour stimulation, obtained from a patient who received antiretroviral therapy. Source of these receptors: an adult man with HIV who was CMV-seropositive.

The CDR3: CASGYGVRGSVGYGYTF. The CDR3 bases are TGTGCCAGCGGCTACGGGGTGCGGGGGTCTGTGGGCTATGGCTACACCTTC. This chain uses TRBV5-4 with TRBJ1-2, with a possible D match to TRBD1 (5 bases). The CDR3 covers 17 residues. Trimming cost V 7 bases and J 4 bases, with 26 bases left between them. Germline assignment: CDR1 SGHNT and CDR2 YYREEE (reference sequence).

This clone has a handful of counts. The chain has TRBV12-5 and TRBJ2-5; the D gene is possibly TRBD1 (5 bases). The V gene's germline CDR1 is LGHNT and CDR2 FRNRAP. The CDR3 sequence is 12 residues long. V dropped 5 bases and J dropped 5 bases, with 9 bases sitting between them. In nucleotides, the CDR3 is TGTGCTAGTGGTCCCAGGGCGGAGACCCAGTACTTC. It translates to CASGPRAETQYF.

The chain links TRBV28 to TRBJ1-1; possibly TRBD1 for D (5 bases). V lost 3 bases, J lost 6 bases, and 14 bases lay in between. The germline V gene encodes CDR1 MDHEN and CDR2 SYDVKM. This CDR3 contains 14 residues. The chain's CDR3 is CASSFPRVPPEAFF. DNA for the CDR3: TGTGCCAGCAGTTTCCCCAGGGTCCCTCCTGAAGCTTTCTTT.

V is TRBV27 and J is TRBJ2-7; possible D gene TRBD1, 5 bases. CDR3 length equals 13 residues. The V end was cut by 7 bases, the J end by 2 bases, with 12 bases between. Germline loops: CDR1 MNHEY, CDR2 SMNVEV (reference sequence). Here the CDR3 reads CASKGQRAYEQYF. DNA for the CDR3: TGTGCCAGCAAAGGACAACGAGCCTACGAGCAGTACTTC.

The gene calls are TRBV6-5 and TRBJ1-4, with TRBD1 as a possible D gene (5 bases). Germline CDR1 reads MNHEY; CDR2 reads SVGAGI. The CDR3 is 15 residues long. V was clipped by 2 bases and J by 4 bases, with 11 bases between them. Written as DNA, the CDR3 is TGTGCCAGCAGTTACAGGGCACAGGATAATGAAAAACTGTTTTTT. It specifies CASSYRAQDNEKLFF.

V usage is TRBV6-5 and J usage is TRBJ2-7; no reliable D call. The CDR3 contains 15 residues. V was cut by 4 bases and J by 0 bases, with 13 bases left in between. CDR1 and CDR2 from the germline V gene are MNHEY and SVGAGI. The CDR3 protein is CASSSPGTFSYEQYF. CDR3 sequence (DNA): TGTGCCAGCAGTTCCCCGGGTACCTTCTCCTACGAGCAGTACTTC.

This clone was counted only a few times. This rearrangement joins TRBV2 to TRBJ2-7, with 7 bases identical to TRBD1. CDR1 is SNHLY, CDR2 FYNNEI, per germline. This CDR3 has 14 residues. The J segment lost 6 bases and the V segment lost 6 bases, leaving 11 bases of the junction unmatched. The CDR3 loop reads CASRLLGTAGEQYF. The CDR3 region has the DNA TGTGCCAGCAGGCTCCTTGGGACAGCTGGCGAGCAGTACTTC.

The chain employs TRBV29-1 and TRBJ1-1, with D possibly matching TRBD1 (5 bases). Deletions cut 7 bases from V and 3 bases from J, with 18 bases between. The germline V gene encodes CDR1 SQVTM and CDR2 ANQGSEA. CDR3 length equals 14 residues. DNA for the CDR3: TGCAGCGCCTTATATGGGGACTGGGACACTGAAGCTTTCTTT. Translated: CSALYGDWDTEAFF. The full variable domain, its missing parts supplied by reference TRBV29-1 and TRBJ1-1, is SAVISQKPSRDICQRGTSLTIQCQVDSQVTMMFWYRQQPGQSLTLIATANQGSEATYESGFVIDKFPISRPNLTFSTLTVSNMSPEDSSIYLCSALYGDWDTEAFFGQGTRLTVV.

V is TRBV6-5 and J is TRBJ1-2; possibly TRBD1 for D (5 bases). The CDR3 covers 15 residues. Germline V CDR1 and CDR2: MNHEY, SVGAGI. V gave up 6 bases and J gave up 2 bases, with 16 bases separating them. This chain's CDR3 is CASSPGSGLNYGYTF. CDR3 bases: TGTGCCAGCAGCCCCGGTTCAGGGCTAAACTATGGCTACACCTTC.

This sequence joins TRBV5-1 and TRBJ2-5; no firm D call. V gave up 3 bases and J gave up 1 base, with 16 bases separating them. The CDR3 is 16 residues long. Germline V CDR1 and CDR2: SGHRS, YFSETQ. The CDR3 region is CASSSLQRRPQETQYF. The CDR3 bases are TGCGCCAGCAGCTCTCTACAACGAAGGCCCCAAGAGACCCAGTACTTC.

J is TRBJ1-5 and V is TRBV2; possibly TRBD1 for D (6 bases). Trimming removed 7 bases from V and 4 bases from J, with 14 bases in between. CDR3 length equals 14 residues. The germline CDR1 and CDR2 sequences are SNHLY and FYNNEI. The CDR3 spells CASNPTGPNQPQHF. CDR3 coding DNA: TGTGCCAGCAACCCGACAGGTCCAAATCAGCCCCAGCATTTT.

V gene TRBV7-8 combines with J gene TRBJ2-1; perhaps D is TRBD1 or TRBD2 (5 bases each). Germline values: CDR1 SGHVS, CDR2 FQNEAQ. The CDR3 is 11 amino acids. V was trimmed by 6 bases and J by 7 bases, leaving 7 bases between them. CDR3 region: CASSWGNEQFF. The DNA of the CDR3 is TGTGCCAGCAGTTGGGGGAATGAGCAGTTCTTC. The complete variable domain, with remaining parts taken from reference TRBV7-8 and TRBJ2-1, reads GAGVSQSPRYKVAKRGQDVALRCDPISGHVSLFWYQQALGQGPEFLTYFQNEAQLDKSGLPSDRFFAERPEGSVSTLKIQRTQQEDSAVYLCASSWGNEQFFGPGTRLTVL.

The chain employs TRBV10-3 and TRBJ2-7; maybe TRBD1 (5 bases). In germline, CDR1 is ENHRY, CDR2 SYGVKD. Trimming removed 4 bases from V and 5 bases from J, with 9 bases in between. The CDR3 is 12 amino acids. CDR3: CAISVVRDEQYF. The CDR3 region has the DNA TGTGCCATCAGTGTTGTCAGGGACGAGCAGTACTTC.

The chain employs TRBV18 and TRBJ1-1; D is undetermined. This CDR3 region has 17 residues. Trimming took off 2 bases at V and 0 bases at J, with 16 bases between the two ends. The germline CDR1 and CDR2 sequences are KGHSH and LQKENI. The CDR3 region has the DNA TGTGCCAGCTCACCAACATGGGGTGTAGCATTGAACACTGAAGCTTTCTTT. Amino acids: CASSPTWGVALNTEAFF.

The gene calls are TRBV3-1 (or the pseudogene TRBV3-2) and TRBJ1-5, with D possibly TRBD1 on 6 matching bases. V lost 4 bases and J 6 bases, leaving 13 bases between the germline ends. Per germline, CDR1 LGHDT and CDR2 YNNKEL (reference sequence). This CDR3 has 14 residues. CDR3 in DNA: TGTGCCAGCAGCCCAACGGGGGGCTTTCAGCCCCAGCATTTT. This translates into CASSPTGGFQPQHF.

The chain combines TRBV7-9 with TRBJ1-6, with 7 nucleotides matching TRBD1. The CDR3 is 15 amino acids. Germline V lookup: CDR1 SEHNR, CDR2 FQNEAQ (reference sequence). V dropped 2 bases and J dropped 11; count of bases not matched to a gene: 9. CDR3 protein: CASSLKKGGFTPLHF. The CDR3 bases are TGTGCCAGCAGCTTAAAGAAAGGGGGCTTTACACCCCTCCACTTT.

V and J are TRBV2 and TRBJ2-1; 10 positions agree with TRBD2. This CDR3 spans 15 amino acids. Germline CDR1 and CDR2: SNHLY and FYNNEI. V lost 5 bases and J lost 3; bases outside the gene matches: 4. The CDR3 reads CASSLGTSDYNEQFF. The CDR3 DNA sequence: TGTGCCAGCAGTCTCGGGACTAGCGACTACAATGAGCAGTTCTTC.

The chain has TRBV5-4 and TRBJ1-1; D might be TRBD1 (5 bases). CDR1 is SGHNT and CDR2 is YYREEE in the germline V gene (reference sequence). The V and J ends lost 0 bases and 1 base respectively, with 10 bases between them. The CDR3 extends over 15 amino acids. The CDR3 sequence is CASSLAQEKNTEAFF. CDR3 coding DNA: TGTGCCAGCAGCTTGGCACAGGAAAAGAACACTGAAGCTTTCTTT.